Listed below are T cell receptor beta chains from one sample, sequenced in a study of cytomegalovirus exposure and HLA in healthy donors. Clones were sequenced by immunoSEQ multiplex PCR, and TCRdb holds only the in-frame ones, with some missing. Found here are fewer than 200,000 clones, about 70% of them singletons; the top ten hold about 1.7%. The sample comprised PBMCs. The receptors were gathered from a woman aged 25-40 years in good health and CMV-seronegative. CDR3s include the opening cysteine and the closing phenylalanine or tryptophan. The D gene is left open where the match is weak. A clone size is listed for some rows: how often the clone was seen (once, few, many), or a class if it is expanded.

>15|TRBV29-1|few|TRBJ1-2|.
CSVEPGIVSDYGYTF
TGCAGCGTTGAACCAGGGATCGTATCGGACTATGGCTACACCTTC
>12|TRBV18|.|TRBJ2-7|.
CASSVTGREQYF
TGTGCCAGCTCAGTCACAGGGAGAGAGCAGTACTTC
>14|TRBV27|.|TRBJ1-2|TRBD1
CASSWQGAGYGYTF
TGTGCCAGCAGTTGGCAGGGGGCAGGCTATGGCTACACCTTC
>15|TRBV5-1|once|TRBJ1-2|.
CASSLAPTGQCGYTF
TGCGCCAGCAGCTTGGCCCCGACAGGCCAATGCGGCTACACCTTC
>14|TRBV2|.|TRBJ1-1|.
CASSGQKLNTEAFF
TGTGCCAGCAGTGGACAGAAGTTGAACACTGAAGCTTTCTTT
>16|TRBV4-2|.|TRBJ1-1|.
CASSQDPRGGRTEAFF
TGTGCCAGCAGCCAAGATCCTAGGGGAGGAAGGACTGAAGCTTTCTTT
>15|TRBV5-1|few|TRBJ2-7|TRBD2
CASSLDSGRTYEQYF
TGCGCCAGCAGCTTGGATAGCGGGAGGACCTACGAGCAGTACTTC
>13|TRBV7-9|.|TRBJ1-1|.
CASSSVTGTEAFF
TGTGCCAGCAGTTCCGTGACGGGGACTGAAGCTTTCTTT
>16|TRBV29-1|.|TRBJ2-3|TRBD2
CSVEGGTSGLTDTQYF
TGCAGCGTTGAAGGAGGGACTAGCGGACTCACAGATACGCAGTATTTT
>15|TRBV4-3|.|TRBJ2-1|TRBD2
CASSPTSGSSHEQFF
TGCGCCAGCAGCCCAACTAGCGGGAGTAGCCATGAGCAGTTCTTC
>14|TRBV11-2|.|TRBJ1-1|TRBD1
CASSTWTGRTEAFF
TGTGCCAGCAGCACCTGGACAGGGAGGACTGAAGCTTTCTTT
>14|TRBV6-1|.|TRBJ2-7|.
CASSDRDTSYEQYF
TGTGCCAGCAGTGATCGGGACACCTCCTACGAGCAGTACTTC
>16|TRBV10-3|.|TRBJ2-6|.
CAISEDEGSGANVLTF
TGTGCCATCAGTGAGGACGAGGGATCTGGGGCCAACGTCCTGACTTTC
>16|TRBV29-1|.|TRBJ2-7|TRBD1
CSTLRRCTGVSYEQYF
TGCAGCACATTAAGACGGTGCACAGGGGTAAGCTACGAGCAGTACTTC
>14|TRBV6-6|.|TRBJ2-3|.
CASSPRARPDTQYF
TGTGCCAGCAGCCCGAGGGCCCGCCCAGATACGCAGTATTTT
>17|TRBV7-9|once|TRBJ1-6|TRBD1
CASSLPVTGTANSPLHF
TGTGCCAGCAGCCTACCTGTAACCGGGACAGCTAATTCACCCCTCCACTTT
>13|TRBV6-1|.|TRBJ1-1|.
CASSAGKNTEAFF
TGTGCCAGCAGTGCAGGAAAGAACACTGAAGCTTTCTTT
>13|TRBV5-1|.|TRBJ1-5|.
CASSLGGYQPQHF
TGCGCCAGCAGCCTGGGCGGGTATCAGCCCCAGCATTTT
>15|TRBV11-2|once|TRBJ2-1|.
CASTDWDSTYNEQFF
TGTGCCAGCACCGACTGGGACTCGACCTACAATGAGCAGTTCTTC
>15|TRBV21-1|.|TRBJ2-5|.
CASRIRTIRGETQYF
TGTGCCAGCAGGATTCGGACGATCAGAGGGGAGACCCAGTACTTC
>14|TRBV30|.|TRBJ1-1|.
CAWSVPPVNTEAFF
TGTGCCTGGAGTGTACCGCCGGTTAACACTGAAGCTTTCTTT
>14|TRBV7-9|.|TRBJ2-7|.
CASSPRLVPYGQYF
TGTGCCAGCAGCCCACGACTAGTACCCTACGGGCAGTACTTC
>13|TRBV6-5|few|TRBJ2-2|.
CASRPPASGELFF
TGTGCCAGCAGACCACCTGCGTCCGGGGAGCTGTTTTTT
>14|TRBV7-9|few|TRBJ1-1|.
CASSQQARNTEAFF
TGTGCCAGCAGTCAACAGGCCCGGAACACTGAAGCTTTCTTT
>11|TRBV30|.|TRBJ2-7|TRBD1
CAWGTDYEQYF
TGTGCCTGGGGGACAGACTACGAGCAGTACTTC
>14|TRBV9|.|TRBJ1-4|.
CASSVSGLVEKLFF
TGTGCCAGCAGCGTCTCAGGGTTGGTAGAAAAACTGTTTTTT
>13|TRBV5-6|.|TRBJ2-7|TRBD1
CASSSTGGYEQYF
TGTGCCAGCAGCTCGACAGGGGGGTACGAGCAGTACTTC
>14|TRBV12-5|.|TRBJ2-7|.
CASGLMDRPYEQYF
TGTGCTAGTGGTTTAATGGACAGACCCTACGAGCAGTACTTC
>16|TRBV7-2|.|TRBJ2-1|.
CASSFPGKVSYNEQFF
TGTGCCAGCAGCTTCCCCGGGAAAGTCTCCTACAATGAGCAGTTCTTC
>16|TRBV4-1|few|TRBJ2-7|.
CASSQAGQSAVDEQYF
TGCGCCAGCAGCCAAGCCGGACAGTCGGCGGTGGACGAGCAGTACTTC
>13|TRBV19|.|TRBJ1-2|.
CATFTGLDYGYTF
TGTGCCACCTTTACAGGGCTCGACTATGGCTACACCTTC
>15|TRBV4-1|.|TRBJ2-7|TRBD1
CASSQTGTGGYEQYF
TGCGCCAGCAGCCAAACCGGGACAGGGGGTTACGAGCAGTACTTC
>13|TRBV12-5|.|TRBJ2-7|.
CASGLNVGYEQYF
TGTGCTAGTGGTTTGAACGTCGGGTACGAGCAGTACTTC
>14|TRBV11-3|once|TRBJ2-1|TRBD2
CASSLGGGAREQFF
TGTGCCAGCAGCTTAGGCGGGGGGGCCAGGGAGCAGTTCTTC
>13|TRBV11-3|few|TRBJ1-1|.
CASSLSSYTEAFF
TGTGCCAGCAGCTTATCCTCGTACACTGAAGCTTTCTTT
>13|TRBV7-2|few|TRBJ1-2|.
CASSFDTSYGYTF
TGTGCCAGCAGCTTTGACACCTCCTATGGCTACACCTTC
>15|TRBV6-4|.|TRBJ2-1|.
CASSSTNPGSNEQFF
TGTGCCAGCAGTTCGACTAACCCGGGTAGCAATGAGCAGTTCTTC
>15|TRBV2|.|TRBJ2-7|TRBD1
CASSQPGTGSYEQYF
TGTGCCAGCAGTCAGCCCGGGACAGGGAGCTACGAGCAGTACTTC
>15|TRBV19|.|TRBJ1-5|TRBD1
CASSYGQGRRQPQHF
TGTGCCAGTAGCTATGGACAGGGCCGTCGTCAGCCCCAGCATTTT
>16|TRBV27|.|TRBJ2-2|.
CASSLVAGVDTGELFF
TGTGCCAGCAGTTTGGTTGCCGGGGTCGACACCGGGGAGCTGTTTTTT
>18|TRBV7-6|.|TRBJ2-7|.
CASSLDSPVGGSGAEQYF
TGTGCCAGCAGCTTAGATTCTCCGGTTGGGGGGAGTGGGGCCGAGCAGTACTTC
>14|TRBV19|.|TRBJ2-5|.
CASSPGTPQGTQYF
TGTGCCAGTAGTCCTGGGACACCCCAAGGGACCCAGTACTTC
>15|TRBV11-3|.|TRBJ2-2|TRBD2
CASSLTGTSGRGLFF
TGTGCCAGCAGCCTCACCGGGACTAGCGGGAGAGGTTTGTTTTTT
>17|TRBV28|.|TRBJ2-5|.
CASSPALVLGVKETQYF
TGTGCCAGCAGTCCCGCCCTAGTTCTTGGCGTCAAAGAGACCCAGTACTTC
>14|TRBV5-1|once|TRBJ2-3|.
CASYFGAGSDTQYF
TGCGCCAGCTACTTCGGGGCGGGGTCAGATACGCAGTATTTT
>15|TRBV7-9|.|TRBJ2-7|TRBD2
CASSLAGGSGYEQYF
TGTGCCAGCAGCTTAGCGGGAGGGAGTGGTTACGAGCAGTACTTC
>16|TRBV7-2|.|TRBJ2-1|TRBD2
CASSPVGGLADNEQFF
TGTGCCAGCAGCCCCGTTGGGGGACTAGCGGACAATGAGCAGTTCTTC
>16|TRBV11-2|.|TRBJ2-1|TRBD2
CASSVRSGGPYNEQFF
TGTGCCAGCAGCGTAAGGAGCGGGGGGCCCTACAATGAGCAGTTCTTC
>15|TRBV4-1|.|TRBJ1-1|TRBD1
CASSYRQGARTEAFF
TGCGCCAGCAGCTACAGACAGGGGGCGAGGACTGAAGCTTTCTTT
>13|TRBV7-7|.|TRBJ1-4|.
CASSADGGEKLFF
TGTGCCAGCAGCGCAGACGGGGGTGAAAAACTGTTTTTT
>13|TRBV5-6|.|TRBJ2-7|.
CASSLRRAYEQYF
TGTGCCAGCAGCTTGCGCCGGGCCTACGAGCAGTACTTC
>17|TRBV9|once|TRBJ2-7|TRBD2
CASSGSPGLVGSYEQYF
TGTGCCAGCAGCGGATCTCCGGGACTAGTGGGTTCCTACGAGCAGTACTTC
>15|TRBV7-9|.|TRBJ1-1|TRBD1
CASSSGQGKNTEAFF
TGTGCCAGCAGCTCTGGACAGGGCAAGAACACTGAAGCTTTCTTT